The 11 T cell receptor beta chains given below trace back to one sample, sequenced in a study of blood T cell repertoires in COVID-19. The data were produced by immunoSEQ multiplex PCR, yet TCRdb's version contains in-frame clones alone and is incomplete. The data hold some 150,000 clones, with about 85% observed a single time. The sequenced material came from peripheral blood. All receptors come from a man aged 55 to 70 with COVID-19, enrolled during active disease.

The chain carries TRBV27 and TRBJ1-2; the D gene is possibly TRBD1 (5 bases). Germline V gives CDR1 MNHEY, CDR2 SMNVEV (reference sequence). Trimming took off 6 bases at V and 2 bases at J, with 13 bases between the two ends. The CDR3 has 14 residues. The CDR3 sequence is CASSGTQLNYGYTF. Written as DNA, the CDR3 is TGTGCCAGCAGCGGGACTCAGCTCAACTATGGCTACACCTTC.

The rearrangement links TRBV29-1 to TRBJ2-1; 7 bases fit TRBD2. The trim removed 0 bases at V and 8 bases at J, leaving 13 bases unmatched. The germline V gene has CDR1 SQVTM and CDR2 ANQGSEA. The CDR3 extends over 16 amino acids. As DNA, the CDR3 is TGCAGCGTTGAAGAGGTAAGGCGGGAGACTTTGCATGAGCAGTTCTTC. Residues: CSVEEVRRETLHEQFF.

This clone has a single count. The chain recombines TRBV9 with TRBJ1-4, with D tentatively TRBD1 (5 bases). Per germline, CDR1 SGDLS and CDR2 YYNGEE. The CDR3 runs 15 residues. Trimming pared 1 base from V and 5 bases from J, leaving 12 bases between. As DNA, the CDR3 is TGTGCCAGCAGCGTATGGCAGGGCTCAAATGAAAAACTGTTTTTT. Protein sequence: CASSVWQGSNEKLFF.

This clone appeared a single time. The rearrangement uses TRBV29-1 and TRBJ2-2; TRBD1 agrees at 8 bases. Germline lookup yields CDR1 SQVTM and CDR2 ANQGSEA. V was clipped by 7 bases and J by 6 bases; unmatched bases: 1. The CDR3 extends over 11 amino acids. The CDR3 protein is CSARGPGELFF. Written as DNA, the CDR3 is TGCAGCGCCAGGGGGCCCGGGGAGCTGTTTTTT.

V gene TRBV18 combines with J gene TRBJ2-7; a weak D match, TRBD2 (5 bases). Germline V CDR1 and CDR2: KGHSH, LQKENI. The length of the CDR3 is 14 residues. Trimming stripped 3 bases from V and 1 base from J, with 10 bases between. CDR3 amino acids: CASSPGVGSYEQYF. The CDR3 nucleotides are TGTGCCAGCTCACCCGGGGTTGGTTCCTACGAGCAGTACTTC.

The rearrangement uses TRBV4-2 and TRBJ2-3; 8 positions match TRBD2. Germline V gives CDR1 LGHNA, CDR2 YNFKEQ. This CDR3 contains 15 residues. V lost 0 bases and J lost 4; bases outside the gene matches: 3. CDR3 in DNA: TGTGCCAGCAGCCAAGATTTCGGGAGGGCAGATACGCAGTATTTT. It encodes CASSQDFGRADTQYF.

The genes are TRBV15 and TRBJ2-7; D might be TRBD1 (5 bases). The V end lost 0 bases, the J end lost 0 bases, and 18 bases lay between the germline ends. The CDR3 is made up of 18 amino acids. Germline values: CDR1 LNHNV, CDR2 YYDKDF (reference sequence). The CDR3 is CATSRDGVDRIYSYEQYF. CDR3 DNA: TGTGCCACCAGCAGAGATGGGGTAGACAGAATCTACTCCTACGAGCAGTACTTC.

The V and J genes are TRBV11-2 and TRBJ2-1; possible D gene TRBD2, 5 bases. Germline V CDR1 and CDR2: SGHAT, FQNNGV. This CDR3 region has 11 residues. The V and J ends lost 5 bases and 10 bases respectively, with 9 bases between them. This CDR3 is CASSRTPEQFF. DNA of the CDR3: TGTGCCAGCAGCAGGACTCCGGAGCAGTTCTTC.

This chain links TRBV9 with TRBJ2-7, with 7 bases lining up with TRBD2. V lost 4 bases, J lost 3 bases, and 10 bases stayed unmatched. Germline lookup yields CDR1 SGDLS and CDR2 YYNGEE. The CDR3 runs 15 residues. The CDR3 loop reads CASSSTGTTIYEQYF. The CDR3 coding sequence is TGTGCCAGCAGCTCTACCGGGACTACAATCTACGAGCAGTACTTC.

This chain links TRBV11-2 with TRBJ1-4, with D possibly being TRBD1 (5 bases). The CDR3 spans 17 residues. V was cut by 5 bases and J by 0 bases, with 16 bases left in between. Germline V CDR1 and CDR2: SGHAT, FQNNGV. The DNA for the CDR3 is TGTGCCAGCAGCCCGAGACAGATAGATGCAACTAATGAAAAACTGTTTTTT. Its protein is CASSPRQIDATNEKLFF.

V usage is TRBV7-9 and J usage is TRBJ2-5; 10 bases map to TRBD1. Germline CDR1 SEHNR, CDR2 FQNEAQ (reference sequence). The V segment lost 5 bases and the J segment 5 bases; nucleotides outside the gene matches: 8. The CDR3 runs to 15 residues. The DNA of the CDR3 is TGTGCCAGCAGCACCGGACAGGGGGTAAAGGAGACCCAGTACTTC. It yields the protein CASSTGQGVKETQYF.